This T cell receptor beta chain emerged from a study of immune evolution from preneoplasia to lung adenocarcinoma. TCRdb's table, derived via immunoSEQ multiplex PCR, lists solely in-frame clones and lacks some. The sample has 14,000 to 15,000 clones; 81% are singletons. With respect to this clone: Its antigen is not identified.

Trimming pared 2 bases from V and 6 bases from J, leaving 13 bases between. CDR3 size: 14 residues. In germline, CDR1 is LNHDA, CDR2 SQIVND (reference sequence). Two lung cancer pathologists independently confirmed each histologic diagnosis. Study-level findings and limits: T cell clonality was higher in KRAS-mutant than EGFR-mutant or wild-type nodules. Clonality was highest in normal lung, lower in later-stage lesions apparently.

The sample taken for sequencing was FFPE minimally invasive lung adenocarcinoma tissue. This chain uses TRBV19 with TRBJ2-5; D may match TRBD1 or TRBD2 (6 bases each). The clonotype originates from a person aged 55-80 years with lung adenocarcinoma. The CDR3 region has the DNA TGTGCCAGTAGTATATCAGGGGAGGTAAAGACCCAGTACTTC. Encoded protein: CASSISGEVKTQYF.